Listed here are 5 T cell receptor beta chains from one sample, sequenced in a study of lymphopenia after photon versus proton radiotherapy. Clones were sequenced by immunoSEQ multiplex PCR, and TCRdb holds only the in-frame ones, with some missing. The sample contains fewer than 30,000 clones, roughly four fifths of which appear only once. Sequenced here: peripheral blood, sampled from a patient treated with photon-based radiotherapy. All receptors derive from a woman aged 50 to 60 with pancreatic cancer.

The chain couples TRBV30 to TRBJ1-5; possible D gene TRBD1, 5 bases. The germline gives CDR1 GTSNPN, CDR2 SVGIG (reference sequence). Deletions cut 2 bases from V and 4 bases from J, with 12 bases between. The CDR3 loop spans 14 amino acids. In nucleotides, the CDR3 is TGTGCCTGGAGTAAGGGGACGGATAATCAGCCCCAGCATTTT. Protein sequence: CAWSKGTDNQPQHF.

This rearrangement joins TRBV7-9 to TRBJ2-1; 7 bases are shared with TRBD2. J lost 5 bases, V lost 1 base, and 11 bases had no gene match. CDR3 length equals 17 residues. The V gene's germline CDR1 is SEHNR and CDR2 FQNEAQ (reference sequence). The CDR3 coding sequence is TGTGCCAGCAGCTTAGGACGACGGGACTACCTACACAATGAGCAGTTCTTC. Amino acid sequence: CASSLGRRDYLHNEQFF.

The CDR3 DNA sequence: TGTGCCAGCACCTGGGGGCCTGGACAGGGAGAGACCCAGTACTTC. This gives the protein CASTWGPGQGETQYF. The J gene is TRBJ2-5, the V gene TRBV7-2, with TRBD1 identical over 8 bases. The CDR3 extends over 15 amino acids. Per the germline V gene, CDR1 is SGHTA and CDR2 is FQGNSA. Trimming removed 7 bases from V and 4 bases from J; junction bases left unmatched: 11.

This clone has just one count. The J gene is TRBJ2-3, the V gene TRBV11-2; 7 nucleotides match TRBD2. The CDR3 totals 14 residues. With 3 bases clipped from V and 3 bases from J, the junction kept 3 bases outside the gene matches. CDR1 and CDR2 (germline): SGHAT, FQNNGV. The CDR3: CASSFPGLTDTQYF. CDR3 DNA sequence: TGTGCCAGCAGCTTCCCGGGACTAACAGATACGCAGTATTTT. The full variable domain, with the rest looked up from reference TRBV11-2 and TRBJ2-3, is EAGVAQSPRYKIIEKRQSVAFWCNPISGHATLYWYQQILGQGPKLLIQFQNNGVVDDSQLPKDRFSAERLKGVDSTLKIQPAKLEDSAVYLCASSFPGLTDTQYFGPGTRLTVL.

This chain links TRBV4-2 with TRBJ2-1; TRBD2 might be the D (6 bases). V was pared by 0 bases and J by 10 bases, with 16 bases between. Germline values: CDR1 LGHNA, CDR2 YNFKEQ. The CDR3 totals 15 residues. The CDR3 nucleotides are TGTGCCAGCAGCCAAGATTCGGGGGAGCTAGGGGAGCAGTTCTTC. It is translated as CASSQDSGELGEQFF.